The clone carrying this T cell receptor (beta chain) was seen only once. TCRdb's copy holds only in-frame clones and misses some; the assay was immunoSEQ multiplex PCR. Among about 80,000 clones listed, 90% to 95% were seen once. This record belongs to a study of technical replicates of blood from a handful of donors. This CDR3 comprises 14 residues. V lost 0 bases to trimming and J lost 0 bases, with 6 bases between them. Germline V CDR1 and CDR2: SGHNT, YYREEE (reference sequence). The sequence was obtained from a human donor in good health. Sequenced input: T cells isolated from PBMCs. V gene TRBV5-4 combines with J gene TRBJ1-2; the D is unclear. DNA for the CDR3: TGTGCCAGCAGCTTGGCTACAGCTAACTATGGCTACACCTTC. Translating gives CASSLATANYGYTF.